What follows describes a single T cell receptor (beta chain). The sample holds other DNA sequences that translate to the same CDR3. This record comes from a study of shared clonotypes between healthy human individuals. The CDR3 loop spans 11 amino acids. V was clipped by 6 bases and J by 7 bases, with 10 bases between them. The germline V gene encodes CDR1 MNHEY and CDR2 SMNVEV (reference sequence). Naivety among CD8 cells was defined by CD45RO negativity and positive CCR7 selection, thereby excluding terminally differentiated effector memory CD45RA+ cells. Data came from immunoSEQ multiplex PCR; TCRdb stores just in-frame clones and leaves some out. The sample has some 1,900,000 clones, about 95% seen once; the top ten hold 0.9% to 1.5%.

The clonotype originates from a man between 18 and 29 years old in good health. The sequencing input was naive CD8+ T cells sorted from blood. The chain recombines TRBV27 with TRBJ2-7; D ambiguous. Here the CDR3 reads CASSPGREQYF. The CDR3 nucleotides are TGTGCCAGCAGCCCCGGTAGGGAGCAGTACTTC.